One and the same sample provided the 16 T cell receptor beta chains below, sequenced in a study of T cells in Graves' hyperthyroidism and ophthalmopathy. Amplification targeted TCR beta CDR3 regions from RNA transcripts. Researchers ran a first-round RT-PCR on the TCR CDR3 using the HTBI primer set. TCRdb used MiXCR to reprocess the multiplex PCR reads, holding one entry per CDR3 protein. The table shows 690,000 or so distinct CDR3 sequences, with around 20% occurring only once. The sample comprised blood. Receptor source: a woman aged 45-59 years with Graves' hyperthyroidism that later progressed to Graves' ophthalmopathy.

This clonotype has a handful of counts. The CDR3 sequence is CASSQGTGRRNTEAFF. CDR3 in DNA: TGTGCCAGCAGCCAAGGGACAGGGCGCCGGAACACTGAAGCTTTCTTT. The chain combines TRBV5-6 with TRBJ1-1; 9 nucleotides align to TRBD1. V shed 4 bases and J 1 base; nucleotides not matched to a gene: 8. The germline gives CDR1 SGHDT, CDR2 YYEEEE. This CDR3 region has 16 residues.

This clonotype was counted between two and nine times. The gene calls are TRBV20-1 and TRBJ2-1, with 8 bases matching TRBD2. J was trimmed by 7 bases and V by 0 bases; bases with no gene match: 8. The CDR3 runs to 15 residues. The germline gives CDR1 DFQATT, CDR2 SNEGSKA (reference sequence). The CDR3 here is CSARDKRGPGNEQFF. DNA for the CDR3: TGCAGTGCTAGAGATAAGCGGGGGCCGGGGAATGAGCAGTTCTTC.

This clonotype was seen at least ten times. The chain recombines TRBV7-9 with TRBJ2-3; D could derive from TRBD1 or TRBD2 (5 bases each). In germline, CDR1 is SEHNR, CDR2 FQNEAQ (reference sequence). V gave up 5 bases and J gave up 0 bases, with 12 bases separating them. This CDR3 contains 15 residues. Here the CDR3 DNA reads TGTGCCAGCAGCAGCCGGGACCGAAGCACAGATACGCAGTATTTT. This codes for CASSSRDRSTDTQYF.

This chain joins TRBV12-3 or TRBV12-4 and TRBJ1-2; TRBD1 aligns across 7 bases. The CDR3 loop spans 16 amino acids. V shed 3 bases, J shed 6 bases, and the junction held 13 bases outside the gene matches. In DNA, the CDR3 is TGTGCCAGCAGTTTCGCCCGACAGGGACGGAGAGATGGCTACACCTTC. This gives the protein CASSFARQGRRDGYTF.

This clonotype appeared many times. The rearrangement uses TRBV30 and TRBJ2-1; D is undetermined. The CDR3 totals 14 residues. Germline assignment: CDR1 GTSNPN and CDR2 SVGIG (reference sequence). V gave up 7 bases and J gave up 8 bases, with 21 bases separating them. CDR3 bases: TGTGCCTCCCAGAGTGACGGTCCCCTGGATGAGCAGTTCTTC. Protein: CASQSDGPLDEQFF.

This clonotype was observed at least ten times. J is TRBJ1-1 and V is TRBV9, with TRBD1 as a possible D gene (6 bases). V lost 0 bases to trimming and J lost 0 bases, with 12 bases between them. CDR1 and CDR2 (germline): SGDLS, YYNGEE. The CDR3 is 16 residues long. The CDR3 DNA reads as TGTGCCAGCAGCGTAGGAACGGACAGCATGAACACTGAAGCTTTCTTT. This translates into CASSVGTDSMNTEAFF.

V gene TRBV4-1 combines with J gene TRBJ2-6; 7 nucleotides agree with TRBD1. V was pared by 0 bases and J by 0 bases, with 8 bases of the junction left unmatched. CDR1 is MGHRA, CDR2 YSYEKL, per germline. The CDR3 spans 19 residues. The CDR3 here is CASSQDGQGVSSGANVLTF. DNA for the CDR3: TGCGCCAGCAGCCAAGACGGTCAGGGGGTCAGCTCTGGGGCCAACGTCCTGACTTTC.

This clonotype has a count of ten or more. The chain uses TRBV5-1 and TRBJ2-7, with D possibly TRBD2 on 6 matching bases. V was cut by 0 bases and J by 5 bases, with 15 bases left in between. CDR1 is SGHRS, CDR2 YFSETQ, per germline. The CDR3 is made up of 15 amino acids. The CDR3 protein is CASSLVARRDDEQYF. The CDR3 DNA follows: TGCGCCAGCAGCTTGGTTGCGCGGAGGGACGACGAGCAGTACTTC.

There are a few counts of this clonotype. V and J are TRBV27 and TRBJ2-1, with TRBD2 as a possible D gene (7 bases). V lost 2 bases and J lost 7, with 15 bases in between. The germline gives CDR1 MNHEY, CDR2 SMNVEV (reference sequence). The CDR3 is 15 amino acids. CDR3 loop: CASSLGGGAGNEQFF. The CDR3 DNA follows: TGTGCCAGCAGTTTAGGTGGGGGGGCAGGAAATGAGCAGTTCTTC.

Concerning this clonotype itself: A read error may explain this, as a much larger clone is one base away. The CDR3 does not close with the conserved phenylalanine or tryptophan, likely indicating a read error. This chain links TRBV18 with TRBJ1-1; D ambiguous. Trimming left V 2 bases short and J 1 base short, with 8 bases between. The CDR3 totals 14 residues. Germline loops: CDR1 KGHSH, CDR2 LQKENI. The CDR3 is CASSPAGSNTEAFL. The CDR3, as DNA: TGTGCCAGCTCACCAGCAGGTTCGAACACTGAAGCTTTCCTT.

Only a few counts were recorded for this clonotype. V gene TRBV15 combines with J gene TRBJ1-1; TRBD1 matches 8 bases. This CDR3 region has 16 residues. Germline V CDR1 and CDR2: LNHNV, YYDKDF (reference sequence). J lost 0 bases, V lost 0 bases, and 3 bases had no gene match. CDR3 bases: TGTGCCACCAGCAGAGAAAGACAGGGGATGAACACTGAAGCTTTCTTT. Protein product: CATSRERQGMNTEAFF.

The rearrangement uses TRBV11-3 and TRBJ2-2; D uncertain. This CDR3 has 16 residues. Trimming took off 0 bases at V and 0 bases at J, with 8 bases between the two ends. The germline V gene has CDR1 SGHNT and CDR2 YENEEA. The DNA for the CDR3 is TGTGCCAGCAGCTTAGATTTCAGCGCGAACACCGGGGAGCTGTTTTTT. Translation gives CASSLDFSANTGELFF.

Ten or more counts support this clonotype. This sequence joins TRBV3-1 and TRBJ1-2; D is possibly TRBD1 (6 bases). From germline, CDR1 is LGHDT and CDR2 YNNKEL (reference sequence). CDR3 length equals 14 residues. V dropped 2 bases and J dropped 2 bases, with 9 bases sitting between them. Here the CDR3 reads CASSQPDRNYGYTF. CDR3 DNA sequence: TGTGCCAGCAGCCAACCGGACAGAAACTATGGCTACACCTTC.

This sequence joins TRBV12-3 or TRBV12-4 and TRBJ2-5, with 8 bases identical to TRBD2. The CDR3 covers 18 residues. V lost 6 bases and J lost 0; bases outside the gene matches: 15. CDR3 protein: CASSPGTRLGVHQETQYF. In DNA, the CDR3 is TGTGCCAGCAGCCCCGGGACTAGGTTAGGGGTTCACCAAGAGACCCAGTACTTC.

This clonotype has at least ten counts. The chain carries TRBV20-1 and TRBJ1-1; D gene unclear. The CDR3 is 15 amino acids. V lost 0 bases and J lost 1, with 12 bases in between. CDR1 is DFQATT, CDR2 SNEGSKA, per germline (reference sequence). CDR3 region: CSARDLSGSNTEAFF. As DNA, the CDR3 is TGCAGTGCTAGAGATCTATCAGGATCGAACACTGAAGCTTTCTTT.

Only a few counts were recorded for this clonotype. The J gene is TRBJ2-5, the V gene TRBV2; TRBD2 matches 14 bases. The V gene end was trimmed by 0 bases and the J gene end by 2 bases; junction bases not matched to a gene: 2. Germline V gene lookup returns CDR1 SNHLY and CDR2 FYNNEI. The CDR3 consists of 17 residues. The CDR3, as DNA: TGTGCCAGCAGTGAAGCCGGACTAGCGGGGGGTCAAGAGACCCAGTACTTC. Translated, it gives CASSEAGLAGGQETQYF.